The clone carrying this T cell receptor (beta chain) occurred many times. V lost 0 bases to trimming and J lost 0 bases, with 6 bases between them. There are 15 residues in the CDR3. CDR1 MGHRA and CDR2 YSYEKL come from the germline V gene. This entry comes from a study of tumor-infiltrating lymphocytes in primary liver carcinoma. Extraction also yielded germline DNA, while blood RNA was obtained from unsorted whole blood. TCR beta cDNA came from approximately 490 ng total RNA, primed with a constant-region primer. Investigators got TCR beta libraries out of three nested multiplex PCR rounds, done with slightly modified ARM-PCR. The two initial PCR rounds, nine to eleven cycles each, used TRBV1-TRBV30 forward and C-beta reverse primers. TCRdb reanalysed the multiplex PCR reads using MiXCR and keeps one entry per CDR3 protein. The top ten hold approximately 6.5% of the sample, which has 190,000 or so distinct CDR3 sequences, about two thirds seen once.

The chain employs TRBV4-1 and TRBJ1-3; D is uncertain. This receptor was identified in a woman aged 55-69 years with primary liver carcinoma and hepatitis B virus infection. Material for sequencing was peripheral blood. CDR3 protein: CASSQDVLSGNTIYF. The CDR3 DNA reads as TGCGCCAGCAGCCAAGATGTGCTCTCTGGAAACACCATATATTTT.